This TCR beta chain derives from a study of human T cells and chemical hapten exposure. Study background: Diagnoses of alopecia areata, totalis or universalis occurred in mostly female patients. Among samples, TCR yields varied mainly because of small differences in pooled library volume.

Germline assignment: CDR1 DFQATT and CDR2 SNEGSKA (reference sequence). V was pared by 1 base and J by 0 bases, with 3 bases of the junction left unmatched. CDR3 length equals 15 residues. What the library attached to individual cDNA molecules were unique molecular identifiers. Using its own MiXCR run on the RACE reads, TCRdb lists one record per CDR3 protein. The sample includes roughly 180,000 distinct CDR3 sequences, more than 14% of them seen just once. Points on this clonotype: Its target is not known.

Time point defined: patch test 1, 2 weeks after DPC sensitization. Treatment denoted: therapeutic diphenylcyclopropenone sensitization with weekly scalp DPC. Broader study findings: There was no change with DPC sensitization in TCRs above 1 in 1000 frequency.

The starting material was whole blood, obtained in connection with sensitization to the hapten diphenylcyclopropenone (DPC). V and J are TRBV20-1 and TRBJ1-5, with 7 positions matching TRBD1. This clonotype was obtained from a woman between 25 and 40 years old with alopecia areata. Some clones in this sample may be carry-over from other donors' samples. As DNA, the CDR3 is TGCAGTGCTAGAGTGGGACAGATTAGCAATCAGCCCCAGCATTTT. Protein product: CSARVGQISNQPQHF.